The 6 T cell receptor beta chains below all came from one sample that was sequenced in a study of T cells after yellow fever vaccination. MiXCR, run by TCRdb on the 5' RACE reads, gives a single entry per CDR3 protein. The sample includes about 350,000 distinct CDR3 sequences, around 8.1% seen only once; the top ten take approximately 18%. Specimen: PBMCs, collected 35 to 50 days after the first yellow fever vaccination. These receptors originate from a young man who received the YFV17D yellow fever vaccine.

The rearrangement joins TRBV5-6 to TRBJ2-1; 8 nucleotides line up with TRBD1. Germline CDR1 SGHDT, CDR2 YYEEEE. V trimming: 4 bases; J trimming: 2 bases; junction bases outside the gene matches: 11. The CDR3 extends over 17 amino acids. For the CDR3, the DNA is TGTGCCAGCAGCCCAGAACTGACAGGGGCCGCCTACAATGAGCAGTTCTTC. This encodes CASSPELTGAAYNEQFF.

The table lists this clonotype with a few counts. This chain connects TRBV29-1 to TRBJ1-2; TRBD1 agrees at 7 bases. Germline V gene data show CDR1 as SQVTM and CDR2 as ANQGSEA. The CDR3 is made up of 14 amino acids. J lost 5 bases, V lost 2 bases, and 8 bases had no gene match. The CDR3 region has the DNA TGCAGCGTTGAACAGCGACAGGGCCAGTATGGCTACACCTTC. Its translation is CSVEQRQGQYGYTF.

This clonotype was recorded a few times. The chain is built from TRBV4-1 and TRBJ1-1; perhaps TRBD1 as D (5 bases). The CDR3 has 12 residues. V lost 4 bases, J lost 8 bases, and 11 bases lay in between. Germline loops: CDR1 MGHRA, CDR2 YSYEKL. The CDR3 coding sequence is TGCGCCAGCAGCCCCATAGGGGAAGAAGCTTTCTTT. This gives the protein CASSPIGEEAFF.

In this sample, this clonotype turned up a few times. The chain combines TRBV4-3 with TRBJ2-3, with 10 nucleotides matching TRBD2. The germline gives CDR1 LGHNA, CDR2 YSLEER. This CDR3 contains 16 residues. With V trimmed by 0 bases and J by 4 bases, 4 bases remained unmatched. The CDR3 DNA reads TGCGCCAGCAGCCAAGAAGCCAGCGGGGGGGCAGATACGCAGTATTTT. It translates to CASSQEASGGADTQYF.

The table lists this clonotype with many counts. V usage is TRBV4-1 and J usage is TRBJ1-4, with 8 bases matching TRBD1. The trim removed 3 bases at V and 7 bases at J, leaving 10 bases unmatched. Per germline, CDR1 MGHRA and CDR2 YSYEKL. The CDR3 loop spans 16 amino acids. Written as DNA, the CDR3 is TGCGCCAGCAGCCACCTTCTGGACAGGGCCGGTGAAAAACTGTTTTTT. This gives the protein CASSHLLDRAGEKLFF.

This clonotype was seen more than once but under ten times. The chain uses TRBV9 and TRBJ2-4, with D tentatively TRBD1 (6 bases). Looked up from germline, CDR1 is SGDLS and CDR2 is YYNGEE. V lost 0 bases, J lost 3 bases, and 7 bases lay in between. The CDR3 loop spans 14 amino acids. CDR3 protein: CASSVAGDKNIQYF. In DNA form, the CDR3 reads TGTGCCAGCAGCGTAGCAGGGGACAAAAACATTCAGTACTTC.